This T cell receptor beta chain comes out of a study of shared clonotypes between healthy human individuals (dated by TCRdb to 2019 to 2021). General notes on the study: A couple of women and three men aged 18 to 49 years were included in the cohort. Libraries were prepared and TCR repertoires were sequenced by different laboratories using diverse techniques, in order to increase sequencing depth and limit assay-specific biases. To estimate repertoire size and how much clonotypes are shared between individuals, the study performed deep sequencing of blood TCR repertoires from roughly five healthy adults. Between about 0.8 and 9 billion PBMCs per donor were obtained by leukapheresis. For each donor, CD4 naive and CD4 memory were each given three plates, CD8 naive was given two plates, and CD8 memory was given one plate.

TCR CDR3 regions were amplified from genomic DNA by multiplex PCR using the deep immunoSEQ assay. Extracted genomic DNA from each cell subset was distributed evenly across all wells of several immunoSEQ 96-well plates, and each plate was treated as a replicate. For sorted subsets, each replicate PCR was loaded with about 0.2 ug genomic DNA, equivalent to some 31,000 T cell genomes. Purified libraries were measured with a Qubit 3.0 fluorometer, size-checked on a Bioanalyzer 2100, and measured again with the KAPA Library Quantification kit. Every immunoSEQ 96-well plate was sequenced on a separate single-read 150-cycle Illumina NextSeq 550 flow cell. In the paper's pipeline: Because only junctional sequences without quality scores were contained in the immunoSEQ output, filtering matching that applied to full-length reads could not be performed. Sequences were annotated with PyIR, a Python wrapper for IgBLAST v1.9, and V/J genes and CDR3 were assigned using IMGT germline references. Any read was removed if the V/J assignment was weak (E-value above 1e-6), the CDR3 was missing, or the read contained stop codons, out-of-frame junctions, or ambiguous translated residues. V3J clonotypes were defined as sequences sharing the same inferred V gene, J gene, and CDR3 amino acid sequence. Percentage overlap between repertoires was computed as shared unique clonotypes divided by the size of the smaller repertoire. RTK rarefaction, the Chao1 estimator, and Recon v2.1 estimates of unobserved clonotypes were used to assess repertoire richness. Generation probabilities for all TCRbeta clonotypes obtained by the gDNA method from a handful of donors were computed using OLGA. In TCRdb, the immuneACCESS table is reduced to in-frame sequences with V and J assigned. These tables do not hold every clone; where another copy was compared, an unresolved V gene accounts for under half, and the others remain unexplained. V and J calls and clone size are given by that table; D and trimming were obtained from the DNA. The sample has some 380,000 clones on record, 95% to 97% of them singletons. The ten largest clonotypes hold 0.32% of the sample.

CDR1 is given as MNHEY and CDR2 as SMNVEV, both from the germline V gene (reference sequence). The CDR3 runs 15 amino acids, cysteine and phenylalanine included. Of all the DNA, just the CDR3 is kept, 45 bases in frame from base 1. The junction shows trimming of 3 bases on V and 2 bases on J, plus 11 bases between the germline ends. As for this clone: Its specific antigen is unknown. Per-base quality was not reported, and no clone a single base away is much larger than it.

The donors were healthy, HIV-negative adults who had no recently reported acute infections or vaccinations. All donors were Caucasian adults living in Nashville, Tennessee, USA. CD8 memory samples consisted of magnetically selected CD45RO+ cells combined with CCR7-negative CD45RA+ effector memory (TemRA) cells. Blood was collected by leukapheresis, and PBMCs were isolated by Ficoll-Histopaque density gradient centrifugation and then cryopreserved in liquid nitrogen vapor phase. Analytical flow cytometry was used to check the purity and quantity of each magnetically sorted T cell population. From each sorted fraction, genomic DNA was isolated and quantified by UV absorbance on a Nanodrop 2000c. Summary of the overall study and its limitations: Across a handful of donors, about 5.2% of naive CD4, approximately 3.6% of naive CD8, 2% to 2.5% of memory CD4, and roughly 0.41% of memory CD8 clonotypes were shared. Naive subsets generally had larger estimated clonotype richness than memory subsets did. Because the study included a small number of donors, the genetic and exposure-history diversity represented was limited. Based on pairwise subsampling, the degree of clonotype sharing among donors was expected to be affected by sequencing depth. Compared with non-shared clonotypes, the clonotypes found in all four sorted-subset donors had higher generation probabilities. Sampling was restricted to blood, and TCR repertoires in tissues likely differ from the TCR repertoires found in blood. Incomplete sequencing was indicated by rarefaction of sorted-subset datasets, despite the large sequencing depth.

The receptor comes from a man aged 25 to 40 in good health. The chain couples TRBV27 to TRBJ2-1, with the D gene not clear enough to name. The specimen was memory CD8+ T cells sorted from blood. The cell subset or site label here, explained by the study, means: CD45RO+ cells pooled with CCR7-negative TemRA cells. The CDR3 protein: CASSLAVGAYNEQFF. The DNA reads TGTGCCAGCAGTTTGGCGGTTGGGGCCTACAATGAGCAGTTCTTC.